Listed here is a single TCR beta chain. Its target is unknown. This entry belongs to a study of Ad26.COV2.S vaccination and SARS-CoV-2 variants. Findings and limits, study-wide: Analytic work on TCR breadth and depth might have understated the full extent of total T cell responses.

TCRdb keeps only in-frame clones here, not all; method: immunoSEQ multiplex PCR. This table has about 350,000 clones, around nine tenths appearing once. The CDR3 is made up of 15 amino acids. V was shortened by 4 bases and J by 0 bases, with 12 bases between the two germline ends. Germline V gives CDR1 LGHNA, CDR2 YNFKEQ. Treatment specified: some 20 received Ad26.COV2.S at low or high dose, single or two shots; roughly five received placebo; per-sample allocation not given. Day 63 following the first vaccine or placebo injection was when the samples were taken. An adult aged 18-55 years in Boston served as the donor. It was Wuhan-strain SARS-CoV-2 spike that the Ad26 vaccine vector expressed.

This sample comprised peripheral blood, obtained in a trial of Ad26.COV2.S vaccine versus placebo. V and J are TRBV4-2 and TRBJ1-1; perhaps TRBD1 as D (5 bases). The clonotype originates from a person aged 18-65 years who received the Ad26.COV2.S COVID-19 vaccine or a placebo. CDR3 in amino acids: CASSRSGPMNTEAFF. The CDR3 DNA reads TGTGCCAGCAGCCGGTCGGGGCCCATGAACACTGAAGCTTTCTTT.